This T cell receptor (beta chain) was identified in a study of blood T cell repertoires in COVID-19. Study-level information: Italy, Spain and the United States were the sources of the convalescent and acute COVID-19 samples.

CDR1 and CDR2 from the germline V gene are SGHTA and FQGNSA. J lost 3 bases, V lost 3 bases, and 5 bases had no gene match. The CDR3 contains 14 residues. Authors' methods: Amplification of reference gene primers was used by the study to estimate nucleated cell counts. Using immunoSEQ multiplex PCR, the repertoire was profiled, and TCRdb retains in-frame clones only, with some absent. Clonal size and the V and J genes are those of that table, whereas D and trimming came from the DNA. This table has hundreds of thousands of clones, around 90% appearing once. This clone was seen only once. Specimen: peripheral blood. The J gene is TRBJ2-7, the V gene TRBV7-2; TRBD1 aligns across 7 bases. This clonotype originated in a human donor in a cohort sampled during active COVID-19. The CDR3, as DNA: TGTGCCAGCAGCTTTAACAGGGGAGTCTACGAGCAGTACTTC. Protein product: CASSFNRGVYEQYF.